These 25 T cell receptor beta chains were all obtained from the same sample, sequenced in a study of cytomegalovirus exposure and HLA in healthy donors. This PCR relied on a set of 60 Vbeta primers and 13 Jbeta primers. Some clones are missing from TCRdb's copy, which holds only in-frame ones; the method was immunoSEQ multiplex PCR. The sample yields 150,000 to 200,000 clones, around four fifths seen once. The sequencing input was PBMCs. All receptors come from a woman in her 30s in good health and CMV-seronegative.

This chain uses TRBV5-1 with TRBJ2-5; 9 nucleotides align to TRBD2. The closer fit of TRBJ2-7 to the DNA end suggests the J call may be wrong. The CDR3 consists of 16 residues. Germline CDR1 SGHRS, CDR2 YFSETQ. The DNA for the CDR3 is TGCGCCAGCAGCTTGGGCGTAGCGGGGGCAAACTACGAGCAGTACTTC. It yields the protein CASSLGVAGANYEQYF.

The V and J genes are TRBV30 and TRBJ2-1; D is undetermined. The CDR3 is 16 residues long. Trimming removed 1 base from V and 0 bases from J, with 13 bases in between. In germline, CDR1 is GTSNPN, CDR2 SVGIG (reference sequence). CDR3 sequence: CAWSAQTIGSYNEQFF. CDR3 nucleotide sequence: TGTGCCTGGAGTGCCCAAACTATCGGCTCCTACAATGAGCAGTTCTTC.

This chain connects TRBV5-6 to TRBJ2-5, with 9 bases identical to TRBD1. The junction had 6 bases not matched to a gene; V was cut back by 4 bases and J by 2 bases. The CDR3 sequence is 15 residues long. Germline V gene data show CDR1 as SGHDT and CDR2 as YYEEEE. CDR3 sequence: CASSPGTGNQETQYF. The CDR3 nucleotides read TGTGCCAGCAGCCCCGGGACAGGGAATCAAGAGACCCAGTACTTC.

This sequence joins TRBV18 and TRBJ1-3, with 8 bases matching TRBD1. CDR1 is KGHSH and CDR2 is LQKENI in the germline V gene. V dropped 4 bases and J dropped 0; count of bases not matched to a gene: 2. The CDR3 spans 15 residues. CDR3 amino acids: CASSLDRASGNTIYF. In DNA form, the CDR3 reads TGTGCCAGCTCACTGGACAGGGCCTCTGGAAACACCATATATTTT.

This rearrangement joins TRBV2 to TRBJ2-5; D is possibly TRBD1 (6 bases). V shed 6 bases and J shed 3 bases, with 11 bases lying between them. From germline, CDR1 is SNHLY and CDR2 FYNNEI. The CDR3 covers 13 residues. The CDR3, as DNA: TGTGCCAGCAGCCAATGGACAGAAGAGACCCAGTACTTC. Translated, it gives CASSQWTEETQYF.

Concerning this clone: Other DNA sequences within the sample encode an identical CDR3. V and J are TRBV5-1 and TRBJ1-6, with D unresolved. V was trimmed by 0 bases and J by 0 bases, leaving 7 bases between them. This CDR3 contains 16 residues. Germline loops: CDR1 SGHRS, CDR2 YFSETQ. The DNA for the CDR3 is TGCGCCAGCAGCTTGGGGGCGAGCTCCTATAATTCACCCCTCCACTTT. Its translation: CASSLGASSYNSPLHF.

CDR3 DNA sequence: TGTGCCAGCAGCCGGGGACAGTATTATGGCTACACCTTC. This sequence encodes CASSRGQYYGYTF. The V call is TRBV7-2, the J call TRBJ1-2; 7 nucleotides match TRBD1. This CDR3 contains 13 residues. With V trimmed by 5 bases and J by 5 bases, 5 bases remained unmatched. Germline values: CDR1 SGHTA, CDR2 FQGNSA.

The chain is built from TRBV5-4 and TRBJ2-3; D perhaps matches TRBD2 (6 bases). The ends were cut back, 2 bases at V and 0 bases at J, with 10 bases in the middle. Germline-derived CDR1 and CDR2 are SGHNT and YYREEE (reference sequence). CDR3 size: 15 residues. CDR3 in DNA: TGTGCCAGCAGCTTAGCAGGGACTAGCACAGATACGCAGTATTTT. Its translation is CASSLAGTSTDTQYF.

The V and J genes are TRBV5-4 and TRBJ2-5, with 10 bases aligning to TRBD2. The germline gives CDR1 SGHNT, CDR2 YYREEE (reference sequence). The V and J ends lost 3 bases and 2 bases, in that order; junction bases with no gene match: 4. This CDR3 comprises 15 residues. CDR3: CASSSLAGVQETQYF. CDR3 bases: TGTGCCAGCAGCTCTCTAGCGGGGGTACAAGAGACCCAGTACTTC. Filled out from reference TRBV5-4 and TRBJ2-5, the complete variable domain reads ETGVTQSPTHLIKTRGQQVTLRCSSQSGHNTVSWYQQALGQGPQFIFQYYREEENGRGNFPPRFSGLQFPNYSSELNVNALELDDSALYLCASSSLAGVQETQYFGPGTRLLVL.

CDR3 amino acids: CASRPAGISPDGYYGYTF. The CDR3 DNA follows: TGTGCCAGCAGGCCGGCGGGGATAAGCCCCGACGGCTACTATGGCTACACCTTC. The V and J genes are TRBV28 and TRBJ1-2, with unresolved D. This CDR3 has 18 amino acids. The ends were cut back, 6 bases at V and 3 bases at J, with 26 bases in the middle. Germline CDR1 reads MDHEN; CDR2 reads SYDVKM.

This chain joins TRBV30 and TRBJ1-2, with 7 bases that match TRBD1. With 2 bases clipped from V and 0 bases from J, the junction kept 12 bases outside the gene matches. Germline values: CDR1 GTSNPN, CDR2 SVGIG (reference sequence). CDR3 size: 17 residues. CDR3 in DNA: TGTGCCTGGAGTCGAAGACCCAGGGGGACATCTAACTATGGCTACACCTTC. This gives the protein CAWSRRPRGTSNYGYTF.

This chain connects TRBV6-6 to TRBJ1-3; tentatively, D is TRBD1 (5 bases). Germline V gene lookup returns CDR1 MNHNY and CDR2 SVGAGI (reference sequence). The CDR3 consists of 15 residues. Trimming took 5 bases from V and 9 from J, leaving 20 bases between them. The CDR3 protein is CASSAFGGYTSTIYF. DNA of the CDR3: TGTGCCAGCAGTGCATTCGGGGGATATACTTCCACCATATATTTT.

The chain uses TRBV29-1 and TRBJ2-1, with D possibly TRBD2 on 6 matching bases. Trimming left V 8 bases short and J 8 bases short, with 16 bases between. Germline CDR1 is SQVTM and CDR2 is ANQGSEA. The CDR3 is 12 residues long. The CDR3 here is CSSERGTDEQFF. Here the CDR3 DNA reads TGCAGCTCAGAACGGGGGACCGATGAGCAGTTCTTC.

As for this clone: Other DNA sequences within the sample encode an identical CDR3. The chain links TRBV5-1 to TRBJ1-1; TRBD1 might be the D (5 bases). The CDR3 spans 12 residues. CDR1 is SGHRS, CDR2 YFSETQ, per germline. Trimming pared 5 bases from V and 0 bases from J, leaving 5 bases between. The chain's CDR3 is CASRQVNTEAFF. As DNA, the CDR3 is TGCGCCAGCAGACAGGTGAACACTGAAGCTTTCTTT. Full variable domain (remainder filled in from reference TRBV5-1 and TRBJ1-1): KAGVTQTPRYLIKTRGQQVTLSCSPISGHRSVSWYQQTPGQGLQFLFEYFSETQRNKGNFPGRFSGRQFSNSRSEMNVSTLELGDSALYLCASRQVNTEAFFGQGTRLTVV.

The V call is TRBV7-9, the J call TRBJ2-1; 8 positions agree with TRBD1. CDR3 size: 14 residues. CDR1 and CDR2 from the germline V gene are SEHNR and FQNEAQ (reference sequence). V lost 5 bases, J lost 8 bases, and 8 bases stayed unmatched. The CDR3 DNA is TGTGCCAGCAGCCAGCTCGACAGGGGTGATGAGCAGTTCTTC. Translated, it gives CASSQLDRGDEQFF. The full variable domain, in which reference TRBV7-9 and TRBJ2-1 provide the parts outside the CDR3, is DTGVSQNPRHKITKRGQNVTFRCDPISEHNRLYWYRQTLGQGPEFLTYFQNEAQLEKSRLLSDRFSAERPKGSFSTLEIQRTEQGDSAMYLCASSQLDRGDEQFFGPGTRLTVL.

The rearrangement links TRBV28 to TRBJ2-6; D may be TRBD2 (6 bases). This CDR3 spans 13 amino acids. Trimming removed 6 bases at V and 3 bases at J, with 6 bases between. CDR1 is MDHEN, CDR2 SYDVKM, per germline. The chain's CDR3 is CASRGGGANVLTF. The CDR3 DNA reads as TGTGCCAGCAGGGGAGGTGGGGCCAACGTCCTGACTTTC.

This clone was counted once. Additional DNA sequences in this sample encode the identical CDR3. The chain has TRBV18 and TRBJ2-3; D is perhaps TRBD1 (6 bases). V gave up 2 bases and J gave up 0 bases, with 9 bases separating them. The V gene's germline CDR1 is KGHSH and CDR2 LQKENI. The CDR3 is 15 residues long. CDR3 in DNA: TGTGCCAGCTCACCAGCAGGGGTTAGCACAGATACGCAGTATTTT. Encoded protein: CASSPAGVSTDTQYF.

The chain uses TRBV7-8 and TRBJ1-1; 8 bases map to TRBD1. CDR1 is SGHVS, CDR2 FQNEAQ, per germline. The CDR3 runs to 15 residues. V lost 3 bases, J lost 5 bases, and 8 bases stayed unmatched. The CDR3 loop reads CASSLIQGAITEAFF. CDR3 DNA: TGTGCCAGCAGCTTGATCCAGGGGGCTATAACTGAAGCTTTCTTT. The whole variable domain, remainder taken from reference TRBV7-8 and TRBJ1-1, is GAGVSQSPRYKVAKRGQDVALRCDPISGHVSLFWYQQALGQGPEFLTYFQNEAQLDKSGLPSDRFFAERPEGSVSTLKIQRTQQEDSAVYLCASSLIQGAITEAFFGQGTRLTVV.

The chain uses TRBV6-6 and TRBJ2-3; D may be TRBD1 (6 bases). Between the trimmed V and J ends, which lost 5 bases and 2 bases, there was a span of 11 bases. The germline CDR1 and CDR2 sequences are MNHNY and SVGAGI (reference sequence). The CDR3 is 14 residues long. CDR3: CASSSQGLTDTQYF. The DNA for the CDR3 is TGTGCCAGCAGTAGTCAGGGGCTCACAGATACGCAGTATTTT.

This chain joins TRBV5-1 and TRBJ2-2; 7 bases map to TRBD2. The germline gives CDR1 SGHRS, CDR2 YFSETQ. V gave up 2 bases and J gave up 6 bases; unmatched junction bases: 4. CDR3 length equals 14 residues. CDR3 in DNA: TGCGCCAGCAGCTTCCGGGGGGTAGCCGGGGAGCTGTTTTTT. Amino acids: CASSFRGVAGELFF.

CDR3: CASSQEGGRGPTDTQYF. The CDR3 DNA follows: TGTGCCAGCAGCCAAGAAGGCGGTCGGGGTCCCACAGATACGCAGTATTTT. This chain joins TRBV14 and TRBJ2-3; maybe TRBD2 (5 bases). This CDR3 has 17 amino acids. CDR1 and CDR2 from the germline V gene are SGHDN and FVKESK. Trimming removed 0 bases from V and 2 bases from J, with 15 bases in between.

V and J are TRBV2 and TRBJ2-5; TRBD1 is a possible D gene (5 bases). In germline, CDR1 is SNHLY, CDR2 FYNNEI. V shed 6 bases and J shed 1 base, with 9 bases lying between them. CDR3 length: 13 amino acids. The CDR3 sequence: CASRVQVQETQYF. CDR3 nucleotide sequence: TGTGCCAGCAGGGTACAGGTCCAAGAGACCCAGTACTTC.

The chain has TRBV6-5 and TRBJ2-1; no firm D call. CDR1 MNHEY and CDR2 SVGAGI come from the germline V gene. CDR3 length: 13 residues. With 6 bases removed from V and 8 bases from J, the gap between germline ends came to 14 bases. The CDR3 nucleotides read TGTGCCAGCAGCAGCTCACGACACCATGAGCAGTTCTTC. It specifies CASSSSRHHEQFF.

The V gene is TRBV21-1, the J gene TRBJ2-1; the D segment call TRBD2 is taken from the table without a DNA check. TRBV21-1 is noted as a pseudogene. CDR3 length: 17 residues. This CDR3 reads CASSGLAGATTYNEQFF. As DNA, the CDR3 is TGTGCCAGCAGCGGGTTAGCGGGGGCAACAACCTACAATGAGCAGTTCTTC.

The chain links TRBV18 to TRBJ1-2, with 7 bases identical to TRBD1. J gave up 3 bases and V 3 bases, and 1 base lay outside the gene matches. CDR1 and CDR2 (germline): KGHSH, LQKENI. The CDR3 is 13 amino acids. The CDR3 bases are TGTGCCAGCTCACCCAGGGGGGACTATGGCTACACCTTC. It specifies CASSPRGDYGYTF.